The 9 T cell receptor beta chains below all came from one sample that was sequenced in a study of cytomegalovirus exposure and HLA in healthy donors. 60 Vbeta and 13 Jbeta primers were used in PCR. Sequencing used immunoSEQ multiplex PCR; TCRdb keeps in-frame clones, though not all of them. The sample lists approximately 120,000 clones; 70% to 85% were seen once. Sequenced input: PBMCs. Receptors originate from a young man in good health and CMV-seronegative.

This chain connects TRBV2 to TRBJ2-5; D perhaps matches TRBD2 (5 bases). Germline V gene sequence: CDR1 SNHLY, CDR2 FYNNEI. The CDR3 contains 12 residues. The V end lost 6 bases, the J end lost 1 base, and 6 bases lay between the germline ends. For the CDR3, the DNA is TGTGCCAGCAGCCGGGGCCAAGAGACCCAGTACTTC. This codes for CASSRGQETQYF.

V and J are TRBV19 and TRBJ2-1, with D maybe TRBD1 (6 bases). Germline V gene data show CDR1 as LNHDA and CDR2 as SQIVND (reference sequence). With 8 bases removed from V and 1 base from J, the gap between germline ends came to 15 bases. The CDR3 spans 15 residues. DNA of the CDR3: TGTGCCAGTTCTACCGGACAGTCTTCCTACAATGAGCAGTTCTTC. Protein sequence: CASSTGQSSYNEQFF.

J is TRBJ2-7 and V is TRBV10-3; 10 positions agree with TRBD1. Per the germline V gene, CDR1 is ENHRY and CDR2 is SYGVKD. This CDR3 comprises 13 residues. V was pared by 7 bases and J by 3 bases, with 3 bases of the junction left unmatched. The CDR3 sequence: CAIKGQGSYEQYF. The DNA for the CDR3 is TGTGCCATCAAGGGACAGGGGAGCTACGAGCAGTACTTC.

The chain recombines TRBV11-3 with TRBJ2-7; possible D gene TRBD2, 6 bases. V was shortened by 5 bases and J by 7 bases, with 15 bases between the two germline ends. The germline V gene has CDR1 SGHNT and CDR2 YENEEA. The CDR3 spans 13 residues. The CDR3 DNA is TGTGCCAGCAGCCCCGGGAGCCGCATGGAGCAGTACTTC. Its translation: CASSPGSRMEQYF.

The gene calls are TRBV19 and TRBJ1-3; D perhaps matches TRBD1 (5 bases). V dropped 3 bases and J dropped 0 bases, with 12 bases sitting between them. This CDR3 spans 16 amino acids. Germline V gene sequence: CDR1 LNHDA, CDR2 SQIVND (reference sequence). The CDR3 DNA reads TGTGCCAGTAGTATTCGGAGGGGCGGCTCTGGAAACACCATATATTTT. It translates to CASSIRRGGSGNTIYF. Full variable domain (outside the CDR3, taken from reference TRBV19 and TRBJ1-3): DGGITQSPKYLFRKEGQNVTLSCEQNLNHDAMYWYRQDPGQGLRLIYYSQIVNDFQKGDIAEGYSVSREKKESFPLTVTSAQKNPTAFYLCASSIRRGGSGNTIYFGEGSWLTVV.

The chain combines TRBV6-6 with TRBJ1-4, with D perhaps matching TRBD1 (5 bases). The germline V gene encodes CDR1 MNHNY and CDR2 SVGAGI (reference sequence). This CDR3 has 11 residues. Trimming left V 6 bases short and J 8 bases short, with 7 bases between. The CDR3 nucleotides read TGTGCCAGCAGGACAGCCGAAAAACTGTTTTTT. This gives the protein CASRTAEKLFF.

This clone was seen just once. The V call is TRBV5-1, the J call TRBJ2-7; D gene unclear. This CDR3 comprises 15 residues. CDR1 SGHRS and CDR2 YFSETQ come from the germline V gene. Trimming left V 5 bases short and J 3 bases short, with 18 bases between. The CDR3 nucleotides are TGCGCCAGCAGGGTTTTAAGTGGGCAGCTCTACGAGCAGTACTTC. Translating it yields CASRVLSGQLYEQYF.

The V and J genes are TRBV18 and TRBJ2-3; D is possibly TRBD2 (6 bases). The CDR3 runs to 14 residues. V was pared by 4 bases and J by 6 bases, with 14 bases between. In germline, CDR1 is KGHSH, CDR2 LQKENI. CDR3: CASSQETGRDTQYF. CDR3 nucleotides: TGTGCCAGCTCACAGGAAACGGGGAGGGATACGCAGTATTTT.

This clone was detected a few times. This chain links TRBV9 with TRBJ1-2; TRBD1 agrees at 9 bases. This CDR3 contains 14 residues. Germline V gene data show CDR1 as SGDLS and CDR2 as YYNGEE. V lost 0 bases and J lost 4; bases outside the gene matches: 1. The DNA for the CDR3 is TGTGCCAGCAGCGTAGGGACAGGGGCCTATGGCTACACCTTC. Protein sequence: CASSVGTGAYGYTF.